The clone carrying this T cell receptor (beta chain) has only a few counts. Antigen: not known. The sample is drawn from a study of blood T cells in healthy people across ages. Overall study results and limits: Naive T cell percentage strongly correlated with TCR beta diversity. What prevented conclusive comparison of naive and antigen-experienced cells was that PBMCs were unsorted.

It was with a sample-barcoded 5' primer and a J-beta primer mix that a second PCR of about 6 to 12 cycles was run. Via MiXCR, TCRdb re-called the 5' RACE reads, giving one row per CDR3 protein. Seen here are 540,000 or so distinct CDR3 sequences, roughly 29% observed once, and the top ten hold around a sixth. The clonotype comes from a woman aged 70-85 years in good health. The sample taken for sequencing was blood.

The CDR3 protein is CASREAGRKNEQFF. The DNA of the CDR3 is TGTGCCAGCAGGGAAGCGGGGAGAAAAAATGAGCAGTTCTTC. The genes are TRBV6-2 or TRBV6-3 and TRBJ2-1, with TRBD2 matching 7 bases. The CDR3 runs to 14 residues. Germline CDR1 reads MNHEY; CDR2 reads SVGEGT. V lost 6 bases to trimming and J lost 7 bases; unmatched junction nucleotides: 9.